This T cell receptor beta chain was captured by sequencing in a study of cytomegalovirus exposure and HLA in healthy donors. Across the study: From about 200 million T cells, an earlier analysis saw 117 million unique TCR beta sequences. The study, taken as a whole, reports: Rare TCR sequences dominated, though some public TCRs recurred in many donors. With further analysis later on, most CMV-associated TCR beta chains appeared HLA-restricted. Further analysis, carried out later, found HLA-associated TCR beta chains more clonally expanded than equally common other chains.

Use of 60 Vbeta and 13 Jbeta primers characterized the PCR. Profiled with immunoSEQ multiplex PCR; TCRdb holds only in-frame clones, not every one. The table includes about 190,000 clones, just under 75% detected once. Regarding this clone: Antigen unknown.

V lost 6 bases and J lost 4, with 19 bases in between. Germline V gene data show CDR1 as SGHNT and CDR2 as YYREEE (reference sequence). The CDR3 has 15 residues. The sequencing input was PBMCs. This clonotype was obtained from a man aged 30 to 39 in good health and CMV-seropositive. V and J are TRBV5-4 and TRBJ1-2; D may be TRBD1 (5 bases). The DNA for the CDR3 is TGTGCCAGCAAGTTGCGGGGGATTTGGGGCTATGGCTACACCTTC. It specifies CASKLRGIWGYGYTF.